The clone carrying this T cell receptor beta chain came up a few times. Its antigen is not identified. This sample's time point: patch test 1, 2 weeks after DPC sensitization. Described treatment: therapeutic diphenylcyclopropenone sensitization with weekly scalp DPC. It was from unfractionated whole blood that total RNA was extracted. The data were obtained in a study of human T cells and chemical hapten exposure. The overall study: Application of 0.01% DPC to the upper back was done by patch test, with a reading at 6 days. Findings and limits, study-wide: Among expanded TCRs, significantly more large CDR3 similarity clusters formed than among controls.

V lost 5 bases and J 0 bases, leaving 20 bases between the germline ends. CDR1 is SGHNT, CDR2 YENEEA, per germline. CDR3 length: 18 amino acids. TCRdb fed the RACE reads into MiXCR, producing one record per CDR3 protein. The sample has 150,000 to 200,000 distinct CDR3 sequences; approximately 15% are singletons. The J gene is TRBJ1-5, the V gene TRBV11-3; the D is unclear. Sample: whole blood, taken in connection with sensitization to the hapten diphenylcyclopropenone (DPC). The source of this sequence is a woman between 25 and 40 years old with alopecia areata. Some clones in this sample may be carry-over from other donors' samples. The CDR3 region has the DNA TGTGCCAGCAGCGAGCTGTTAGGACGCAGGAATAGCAATCAGCCCCAGCATTTT. Translated, it gives CASSELLGRRNSNQPQHF.